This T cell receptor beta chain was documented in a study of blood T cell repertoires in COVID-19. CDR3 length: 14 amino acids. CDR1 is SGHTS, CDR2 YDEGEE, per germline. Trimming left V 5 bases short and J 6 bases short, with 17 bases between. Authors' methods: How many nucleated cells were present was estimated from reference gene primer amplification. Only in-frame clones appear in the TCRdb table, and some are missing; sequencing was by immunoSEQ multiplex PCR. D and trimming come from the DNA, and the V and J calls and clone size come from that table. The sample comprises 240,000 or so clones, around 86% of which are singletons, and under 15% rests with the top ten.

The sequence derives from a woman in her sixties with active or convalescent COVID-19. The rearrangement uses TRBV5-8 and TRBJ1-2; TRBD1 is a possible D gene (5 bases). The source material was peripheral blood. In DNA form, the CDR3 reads TGTGCCAGCAGTAAATGGGTTCAGGGCAATGGCTACACCTTC. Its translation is CASSKWVQGNGYTF. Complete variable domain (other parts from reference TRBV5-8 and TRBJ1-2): EAGVTQSPTHLIKTRGQQATLRCSPISGHTSVYWYQQALGLGLQFLLWYDEGEERNRGNFPPRFSGRQFPNYSSELNVNALELEDSALYLCASSKWVQGNGYTFGSGTRLTVV.